The sequence of this T cell receptor (beta chain) was determined in a study of OX40 agonist ivuxolimab in advanced cancers. This CDR3 is built from 13 residues. With 5 bases removed from V and 4 bases from J, the gap between germline ends came to 11 bases. In germline, CDR1 is SEHNR, CDR2 FQNEAQ (reference sequence). Sequencing was performed with immunoSEQ multiplex PCR; in TCRdb, only in-frame clones are kept and a portion is missing. This sample has about 63,000 clones; approximately 92% occur once, and the top ten carry around 13%. This clone was picked up one time. The material sequenced was CD4+ or CD8+ T cells sorted from blood, taken in a trial of the OX40 agonist ivuxolimab. The chain links TRBV7-9 to TRBJ1-2, with D possibly being TRBD1 (6 bases). This TCR was recovered from an adult with an advanced solid tumor such as melanoma, head and neck, liver or kidney cancer. The CDR3 nucleotides read TGTGCCAGCAGCCCACCGGGGGCCTATGGCTACACCTTC. Translation: CASSPPGAYGYTF.